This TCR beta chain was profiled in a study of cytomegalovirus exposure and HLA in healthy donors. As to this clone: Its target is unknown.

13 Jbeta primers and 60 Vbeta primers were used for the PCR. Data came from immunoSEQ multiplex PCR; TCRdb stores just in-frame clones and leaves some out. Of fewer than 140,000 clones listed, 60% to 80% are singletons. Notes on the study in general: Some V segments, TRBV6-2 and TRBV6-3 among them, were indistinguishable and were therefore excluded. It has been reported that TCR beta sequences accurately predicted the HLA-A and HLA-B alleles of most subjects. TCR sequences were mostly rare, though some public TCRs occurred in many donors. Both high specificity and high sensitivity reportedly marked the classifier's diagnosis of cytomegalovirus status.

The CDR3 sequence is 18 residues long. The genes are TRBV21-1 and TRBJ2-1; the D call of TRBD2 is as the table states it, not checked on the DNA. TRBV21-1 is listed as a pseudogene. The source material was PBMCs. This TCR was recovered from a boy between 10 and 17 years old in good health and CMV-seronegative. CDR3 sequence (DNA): TGTGCCAGCAGAAACGGACTACCGAGCGGTGGCCCCTACAATGAGCAGTTCTTC. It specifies CASRNGLPSGGPYNEQFF.